What follows describes a single T cell receptor beta chain. No cognate antigen has been identified for it. Within one base of it there is no much larger clone, and no base qualities were kept. This specimen belongs to a study of T cell responses to AZD1222 COVID-19 vaccine (dated by TCRdb to about 2021). With respect to the entire study: AZD1222 recipients with second doses at about 4 weeks or about 12 weeks were pooled, because spike-specific TCR depth and breadth did not differ between schedules. Enrollment into the trials was organized by age into subgroups of 18-55, 56-69 and 70-plus years, and those subgroups contained roughly 140, 27 and 60 TCR-sequenced participants, respectively. TCR sequencing covered 233 trial participants: some 210 given two doses of AZD1222 and 26 given two doses of MenACWY control vaccine.

The junction shows trimming of 3 bases on V and 3 bases on J, and the gene matches do not reach 4 bases of it. Sequences MDHEN (CDR1) and SYDVKM (CDR2) are obtained from the germline V gene. The CDR3 runs 15 residues from the cysteine to the phenylalanine. Only CDR3 DNA remains: 45 bases, in frame from the first base. The sample's time point label is to be understood as: baseline before first vaccination. Samples from vaccinated people were obtained from the UK trials COV001 and COV002, which included a single-blind randomized controlled phase 2/3 trial of AZD1222 (ChAdOx1 nCoV-19) in healthy adults. Trial participant PBMC samples were collected at day 0 and day 28 after the second dose for TCRbeta chain sequencing. The CDR3 regions of human TCRbeta chains were analyzed by immunosequencing. The published analysis was carried out like this. Repertoire TCRs were checked for matches against a reference library of SARS-CoV-2-specific TCRs that had been generated using the MIRA antigen-specificity platform. Breadth meant the fraction of unique TCRs that were SARS-CoV-2-associated, whereas depth meant the fraction of total T cells that were SARS-CoV-2-associated. Using the MIRA data, each spike-specific TCR was assigned both to the spike region to which the TCR was reactive and to a CD4 or CD8 class. Log10-transformed breadth and depth values were compared by one-way ANOVA with Sidak's multiple comparisons tests. This immuneACCESS table, as held by TCRdb, lists in-frame sequences with V and J called but not all clones. Of the missing ones, under half trace to an unresolved V gene in checked studies; the others have no known cause. V and J calls and clone size are given by that table; D and trimming were obtained from the DNA. Within this sample are 150,000 to 200,000 clones, with 80% to 95% of them counted one time only. Of the sample, approximately 4% falls within the top ten clones.

The paper's findings and limits, for the study overall: Conclusions about previously exposed vaccinees were limited because only a handful of AZD1222 recipients were SARS-CoV-2 seropositive at baseline. The whole spike protein was spanned by vaccine-associated CD4 TCRs, and dominant responses were seen in regions 160-218 and 743-854. Spike-specific TCR breadth and depth rose significantly after two AZD1222 doses compared with day 0 and with MenACWY recipients. Participants were mostly white British, with more females than males. The authors suggested clonal diversity may have been underestimated. The 56-69-year group was small, and its depth increase did not reach significance, likely because of low power. Reportedly, almost half of the unique spike-specific TCRs recognized epitopes lying outside the regions that are mutated in the B.1.351 and B.1.1.7 variants. No day 14 peak-response samples were available, so repertoires were characterized only after the peak T cell response.

The source of this sequence is an adult in good health. Sequences were derived from peripheral blood, sampled on day 0 of AZD1222 vaccination. The rearrangement combines TRBV28 with TRBJ1-5, with 8 junctional bases fitting TRBD1. This receptor carries the CDR3 CASSLTGAPNQPQHF. The DNA sequence is given as TGTGCCAGCAGTTTGACAGGGGCCCCCAATCAGCCCCAGCATTTT.